One and the same sample provided the 7 T cell receptor beta chains below, sequenced in a study of shared clonotypes between healthy human individuals. TCRdb's table, derived via immunoSEQ multiplex PCR, lists solely in-frame clones and lacks some. The table includes under 2,500,000 clones, 90% to 97% detected once. The sequenced sample was naive CD4+ T cells sorted from blood. Subset given: CD45RA+ positively selected. The source is a man between 18 and 35 years old in good health.

This clone was recorded only once. Other nucleotide sequences from this sample produce the same CDR3. This chain joins TRBV7-9 and TRBJ2-5; no clear D gene. Trimming cost V 5 bases and J 5 bases, with 6 bases left between them. The CDR3 consists of 11 residues. CDR1 is SEHNR and CDR2 is FQNEAQ in the germline V gene (reference sequence). CDR3 nucleotide sequence: TGTGCCAGCAGCCCCGCTGAGACCCAGTACTTC. Protein sequence: CASSPAETQYF.

Of note for this clone: Other DNA sequences of this sample code for an identical CDR3. V usage is TRBV10-3 and J usage is TRBJ2-7; 9 bases line up with TRBD2. From germline, CDR1 is ENHRY and CDR2 SYGVKD. The CDR3 loop spans 14 amino acids. The V and J ends lost 4 bases and 1 base, in that order; junction bases with no gene match: 2. Written as DNA, the CDR3 is TGTGCCATCAGTGGACTAGCGGCTTCCTACGAGCAGTACTTC. Amino acids: CAISGLAASYEQYF.

The chain combines TRBV10-1 with TRBJ1-1; the match to TRBD1 covers 7 bases. The CDR3 contains 17 residues. CDR1 WNHNN and CDR2 SYGVQD come from the germline V gene (reference sequence). J gave up 1 base and V 2 bases, and 10 bases lay outside the gene matches. CDR3 sequence (DNA): TGCGCCAGCAGTGAGGATCGTCTGCAGGGGGGGAACACTGAAGCTTTCTTT. It encodes CASSEDRLQGGNTEAFF.

This chain uses TRBV5-8 with TRBJ1-1; tentative D call: TRBD1 (5 bases). The CDR3 is made up of 12 amino acids. Germline CDR1 is SGHTS and CDR2 is YDEGEE. The ends were cut back, 0 bases at V and 7 bases at J, with 7 bases in the middle. The CDR3 DNA sequence: TGTGCCAGCAGCTTGGCGCAGGGTGAAGCTTTCTTT. Translated: CASSLAQGEAFF.

This chain connects TRBV5-4 to TRBJ2-1, with 9 positions matching TRBD2. The germline gives CDR1 SGHNT, CDR2 YYREEE (reference sequence). This CDR3 comprises 15 residues. V gave up 3 bases and J gave up 6 bases; unmatched junction bases: 7. The CDR3 loop reads CASSSLAGASNEQFF. The DNA of the CDR3 is TGTGCCAGCAGCTCATTAGCGGGAGCTTCCAATGAGCAGTTCTTC. The whole variable domain, filled in from reference TRBV5-4 and TRBJ2-1, reads ETGVTQSPTHLIKTRGQQVTLRCSSQSGHNTVSWYQQALGQGPQFIFQYYREEENGRGNFPPRFSGLQFPNYSSELNVNALELDDSALYLCASSSLAGASNEQFFGPGTRLTVL.

The rearrangement uses TRBV5-1 and TRBJ2-1; 14 bases match TRBD2. This CDR3 comprises 17 residues. The germline CDR1 and CDR2 sequences are SGHRS and YFSETQ. Trimming took 4 bases from V and 6 from J; bases not matched to a gene: 9. CDR3 region: CASSGLQGTSGSNEQFF. As DNA, the CDR3 is TGCGCCAGCAGCGGATTACAGGGGACTAGCGGGAGCAATGAGCAGTTCTTC.

This chain uses TRBV2 with TRBJ1-1; D not resolved. Trimming shortened V by 10 bases and J by 1 base, and 13 bases separated the two germline ends. From germline, CDR1 is SNHLY and CDR2 FYNNEI. The CDR3 is made up of 13 amino acids. In DNA form, the CDR3 reads TGTGCCACCACTCTTACGGAGAACACTGAAGCTTTCTTT. Translated: CATTLTENTEAFF.